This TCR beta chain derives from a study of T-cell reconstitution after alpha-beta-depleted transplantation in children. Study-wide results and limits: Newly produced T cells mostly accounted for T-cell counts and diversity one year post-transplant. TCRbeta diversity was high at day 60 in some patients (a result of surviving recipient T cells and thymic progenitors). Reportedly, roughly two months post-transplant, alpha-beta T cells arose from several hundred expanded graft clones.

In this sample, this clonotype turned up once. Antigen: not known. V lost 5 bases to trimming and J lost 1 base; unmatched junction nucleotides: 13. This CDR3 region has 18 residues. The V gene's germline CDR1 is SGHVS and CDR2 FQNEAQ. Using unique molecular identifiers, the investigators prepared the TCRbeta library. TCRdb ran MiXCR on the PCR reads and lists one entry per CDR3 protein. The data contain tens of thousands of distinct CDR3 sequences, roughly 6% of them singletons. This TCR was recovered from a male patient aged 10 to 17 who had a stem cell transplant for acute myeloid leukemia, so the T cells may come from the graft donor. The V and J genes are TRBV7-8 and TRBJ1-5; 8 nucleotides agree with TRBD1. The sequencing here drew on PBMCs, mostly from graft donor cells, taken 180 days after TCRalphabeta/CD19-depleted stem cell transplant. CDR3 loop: CASSMGQVAQRSNQPQHF. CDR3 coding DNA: TGTGCCAGCAGCATGGGACAGGTTGCCCAGCGGAGCAATCAGCCCCAGCATTTT.